The source of this TCR beta chain is a study of CXCR3-negative and CXCR3-positive naive CD8 T cells. Study-wide results and limits: Comparably high diversity was seen in both naive subsets, and much lower diversity in memory CD8+ cells.

Libraries of TRB cDNA were made by 5' RACE and carried UMIs. One entry per CDR3 protein, without DNA, is what TCRdb gives after re-calling the 5' RACE reads. The table lists about 48,000 distinct CDR3 sequences, with around 16% in the top ten. Notes on this clonotype: The antigen is undetermined.

The specimen was memory CD8+ T cells from blood. The receptor was isolated from a human donor in good health. Some clones in this sample may be carry-over from other donors' samples.

CDR3 amino acids: CASSQPWEAEEQETQYF. The chain has TRBV3-1 and TRBJ2-5; TCRdb selects TRBD2, and the lack of DNA leaves this call unchecked. Looked up from germline, CDR1 is LGHDT and CDR2 is YNNKEL (reference sequence). The CDR3 totals 17 residues.